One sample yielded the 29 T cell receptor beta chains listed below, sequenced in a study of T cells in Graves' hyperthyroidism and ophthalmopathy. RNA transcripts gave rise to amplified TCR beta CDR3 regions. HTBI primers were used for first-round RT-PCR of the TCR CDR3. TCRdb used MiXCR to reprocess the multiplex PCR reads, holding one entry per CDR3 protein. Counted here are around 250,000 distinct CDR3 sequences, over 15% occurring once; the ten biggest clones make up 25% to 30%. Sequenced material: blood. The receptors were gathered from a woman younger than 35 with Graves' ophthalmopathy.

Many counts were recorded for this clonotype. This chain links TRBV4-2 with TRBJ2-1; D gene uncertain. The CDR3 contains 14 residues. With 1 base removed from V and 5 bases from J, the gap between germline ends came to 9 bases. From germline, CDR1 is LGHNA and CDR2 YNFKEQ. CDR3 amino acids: CASSQGRVNNEQFF. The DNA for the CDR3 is TGTGCCAGCAGCCAAGGTAGGGTGAACAATGAGCAGTTCTTC.

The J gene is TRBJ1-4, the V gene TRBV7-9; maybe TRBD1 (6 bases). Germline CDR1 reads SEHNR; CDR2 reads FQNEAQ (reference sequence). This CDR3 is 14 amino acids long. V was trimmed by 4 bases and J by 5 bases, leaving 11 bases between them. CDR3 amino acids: CASSWGQGNEKLFF. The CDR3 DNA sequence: TGTGCCAGCAGCTGGGGGCAGGGGAATGAAAAACTGTTTTTT.

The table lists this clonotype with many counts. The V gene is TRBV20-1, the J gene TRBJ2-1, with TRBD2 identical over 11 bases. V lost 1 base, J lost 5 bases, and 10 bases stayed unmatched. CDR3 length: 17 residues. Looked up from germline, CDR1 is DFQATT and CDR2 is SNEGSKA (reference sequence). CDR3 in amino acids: CSARGYGLAGANNEQFF. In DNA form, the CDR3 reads TGCAGTGCTAGAGGTTACGGACTAGCGGGCGCTAACAATGAGCAGTTCTTC.

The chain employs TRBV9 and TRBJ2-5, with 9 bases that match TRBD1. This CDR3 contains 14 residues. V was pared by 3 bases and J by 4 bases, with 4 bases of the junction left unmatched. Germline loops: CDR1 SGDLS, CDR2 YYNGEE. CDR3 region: CASSGTGVRETQYF. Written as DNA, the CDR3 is TGTGCCAGCAGCGGGACAGGGGTGAGAGAGACCCAGTACTTC.

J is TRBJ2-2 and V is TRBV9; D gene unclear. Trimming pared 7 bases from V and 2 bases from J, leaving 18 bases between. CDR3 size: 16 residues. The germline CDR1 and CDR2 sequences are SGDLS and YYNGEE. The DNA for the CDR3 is TGTGCCAGCGGGAATGGCGTTGAAGCCAACACCGGGGAGCTGTTTTTT. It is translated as CASGNGVEANTGELFF.

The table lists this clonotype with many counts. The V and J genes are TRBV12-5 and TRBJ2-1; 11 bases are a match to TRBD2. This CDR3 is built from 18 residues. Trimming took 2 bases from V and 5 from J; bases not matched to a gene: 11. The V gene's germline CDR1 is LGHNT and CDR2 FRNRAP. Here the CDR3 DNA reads TGTGCTAGTGGTTTGAATTCTAGCGGGAGGAAGGGACACAATGAGCAGTTCTTC. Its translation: CASGLNSSGRKGHNEQFF.

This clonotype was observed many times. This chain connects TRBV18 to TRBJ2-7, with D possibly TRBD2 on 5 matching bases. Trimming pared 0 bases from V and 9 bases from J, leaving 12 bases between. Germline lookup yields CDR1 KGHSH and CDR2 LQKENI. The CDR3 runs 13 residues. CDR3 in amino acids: CASSPPSLLAQYF. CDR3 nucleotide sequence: TGTGCCAGCTCACCACCCTCCCTTCTAGCGCAGTACTTC.

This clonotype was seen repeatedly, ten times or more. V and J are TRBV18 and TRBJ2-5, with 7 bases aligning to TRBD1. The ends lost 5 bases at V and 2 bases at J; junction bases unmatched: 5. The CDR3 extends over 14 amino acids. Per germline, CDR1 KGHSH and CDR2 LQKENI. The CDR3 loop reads CASSNVQGQETQYF. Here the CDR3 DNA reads TGTGCCAGCTCAAACGTACAGGGGCAAGAGACCCAGTACTTC.

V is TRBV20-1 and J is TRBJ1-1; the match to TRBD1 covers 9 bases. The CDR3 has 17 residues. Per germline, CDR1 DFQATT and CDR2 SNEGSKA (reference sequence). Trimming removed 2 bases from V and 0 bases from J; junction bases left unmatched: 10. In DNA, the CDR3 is TGCAGTGCTAGACCGCCGGACAGGGGTCGAATGAACACTGAAGCTTTCTTT. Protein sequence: CSARPPDRGRMNTEAFF.

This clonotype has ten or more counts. Here the CDR3 DNA reads TGTGCCAGCAGCTCCCGTGGTGGTAGGCAGTTCTTC. Translating it yields CASSSRGGRQFF. The J gene is TRBJ2-1, the V gene TRBV7-2, with D hard to call. Germline lookup yields CDR1 SGHTA and CDR2 FQGNSA. This CDR3 contains 12 residues. Trimming took off 4 bases at V and 12 bases at J, with 13 bases between the two ends.

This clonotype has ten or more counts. The CDR3 sequence is CSVFLSTDTQYF. The CDR3, as DNA: TGCAGCGTTTTCTTAAGCACAGATACGCAGTATTTT. The chain couples TRBV29-1 to TRBJ2-3, with D unclear. Germline V gives CDR1 SQVTM, CDR2 ANQGSEA. There are 12 residues in the CDR3. Trimming shortened V by 5 bases and J by 0 bases, and 6 bases separated the two germline ends.

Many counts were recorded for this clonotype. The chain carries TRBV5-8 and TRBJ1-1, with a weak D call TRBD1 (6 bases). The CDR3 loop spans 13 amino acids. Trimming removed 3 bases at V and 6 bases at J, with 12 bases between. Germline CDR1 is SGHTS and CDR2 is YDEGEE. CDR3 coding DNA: TGTGCCAGCAGCTCAACAGGGAGCCCTGAAGCTTTCTTT. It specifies CASSSTGSPEAFF.

The CDR3: CASSSLSGGGYNEQFF. CDR3 in DNA: TGCGCCAGCAGCTCCTTGTCGGGGGGGGGGTACAATGAGCAGTTCTTC. The J gene is TRBJ2-1, the V gene TRBV5-1; TRBD2 matches at 8 bases. V gave up 3 bases and J gave up 4 bases; unmatched junction bases: 9. Germline lookup yields CDR1 SGHRS and CDR2 YFSETQ. This CDR3 has 16 amino acids.

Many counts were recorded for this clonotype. Here the CDR3 reads CASSTKVSDTQYF. The CDR3 DNA reads as TGTGCCAGCAGTACGAAGGTGTCGGATACGCAGTATTTT. This sequence joins TRBV27 and TRBJ2-3; D is ambiguous. The germline gives CDR1 MNHEY, CDR2 SMNVEV (reference sequence). The CDR3 has 13 residues. V dropped 5 bases and J dropped 6 bases, with 12 bases sitting between them.

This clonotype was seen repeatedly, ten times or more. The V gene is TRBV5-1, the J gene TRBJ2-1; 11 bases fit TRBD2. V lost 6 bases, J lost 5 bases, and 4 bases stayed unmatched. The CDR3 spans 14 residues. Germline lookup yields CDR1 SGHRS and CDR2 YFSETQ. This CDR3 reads CASKGTSGDNEQFF. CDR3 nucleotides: TGCGCCAGCAAGGGGACTAGCGGAGACAATGAGCAGTTCTTC.

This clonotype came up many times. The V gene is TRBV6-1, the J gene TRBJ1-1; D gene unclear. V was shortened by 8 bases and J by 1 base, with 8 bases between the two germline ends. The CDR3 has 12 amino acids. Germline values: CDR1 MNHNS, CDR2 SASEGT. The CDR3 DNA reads TGTGCCAGCCCCAGGTCGAACACTGAAGCTTTCTTT. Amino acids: CASPRSNTEAFF.

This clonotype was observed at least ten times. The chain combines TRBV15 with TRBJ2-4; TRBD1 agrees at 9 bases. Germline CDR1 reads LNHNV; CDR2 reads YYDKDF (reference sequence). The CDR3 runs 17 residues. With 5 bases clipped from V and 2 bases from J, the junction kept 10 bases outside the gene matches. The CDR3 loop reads CATSGGTGLGTKNIQYF. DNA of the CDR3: TGTGCCACCAGCGGCGGGACAGGGCTCGGGACCAAAAACATTCAGTACTTC.

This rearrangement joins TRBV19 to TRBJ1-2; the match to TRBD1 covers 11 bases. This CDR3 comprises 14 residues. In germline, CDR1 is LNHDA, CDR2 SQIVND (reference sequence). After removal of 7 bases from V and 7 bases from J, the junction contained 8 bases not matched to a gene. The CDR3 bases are TGTGCCAGTATTCGGACAGGGGGCATGGGTGGCTACACCTTC. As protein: CASIRTGGMGGYTF.

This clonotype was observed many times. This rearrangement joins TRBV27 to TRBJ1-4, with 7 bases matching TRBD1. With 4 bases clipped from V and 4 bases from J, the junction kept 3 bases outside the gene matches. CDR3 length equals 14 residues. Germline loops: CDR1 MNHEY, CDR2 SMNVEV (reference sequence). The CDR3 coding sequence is TGTGCCAGCAGTTCGGGACAGAGTAATGAAAAACTGTTTTTT. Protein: CASSSGQSNEKLFF. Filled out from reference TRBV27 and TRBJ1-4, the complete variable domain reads EAQVTQNPRYLITVTGKKLTVTCSQNMNHEYMSWYRQDPGLGLRQIYYSMNVEVTDKGDVPEGYKVSRKEKRNFPLILESPSPNQTSLYFCASSSGQSNEKLFFGSGTQLSVL.

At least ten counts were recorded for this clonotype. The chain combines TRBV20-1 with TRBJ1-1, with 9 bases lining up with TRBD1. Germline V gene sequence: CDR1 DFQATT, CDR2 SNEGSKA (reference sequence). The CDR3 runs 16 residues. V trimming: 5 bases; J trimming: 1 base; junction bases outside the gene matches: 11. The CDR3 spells CSAYVGTGLGNTEAFF. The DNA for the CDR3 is TGCAGTGCTTACGTAGGGACAGGGTTGGGGAACACTGAAGCTTTCTTT.

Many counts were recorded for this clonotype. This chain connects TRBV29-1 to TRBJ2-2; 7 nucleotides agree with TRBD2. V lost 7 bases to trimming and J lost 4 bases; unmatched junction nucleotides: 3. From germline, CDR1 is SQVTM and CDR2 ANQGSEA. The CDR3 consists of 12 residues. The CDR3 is CSGEGVTGELFF. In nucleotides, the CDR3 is TGCAGCGGGGAGGGTGTCACCGGGGAGCTGTTTTTT.

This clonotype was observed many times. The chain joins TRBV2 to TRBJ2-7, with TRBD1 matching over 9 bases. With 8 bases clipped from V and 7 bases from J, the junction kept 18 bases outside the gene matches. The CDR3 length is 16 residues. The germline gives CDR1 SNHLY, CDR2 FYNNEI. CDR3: CASYVGDRVTHGEQYF. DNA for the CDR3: TGTGCCAGCTATGTAGGGGACAGGGTGACCCATGGTGAGCAGTACTTC.

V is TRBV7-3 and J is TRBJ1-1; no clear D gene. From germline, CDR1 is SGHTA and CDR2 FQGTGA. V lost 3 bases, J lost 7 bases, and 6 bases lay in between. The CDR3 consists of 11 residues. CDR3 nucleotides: TGTGCCAGCAGCTTGTCAGGTGAAGCTTTCTTT. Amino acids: CASSLSGEAFF.

The CDR3 here is CASEGAQTTEAFF. Here the CDR3 DNA reads TGTGCCAGCGAGGGGGCACAAACCACTGAAGCTTTCTTT. The chain uses TRBV2 and TRBJ1-1, with 7 bases lining up with TRBD1. Germline loops: CDR1 SNHLY, CDR2 FYNNEI. V gave up 8 bases and J gave up 4 bases; unmatched junction bases: 7. The CDR3 is made up of 13 amino acids.

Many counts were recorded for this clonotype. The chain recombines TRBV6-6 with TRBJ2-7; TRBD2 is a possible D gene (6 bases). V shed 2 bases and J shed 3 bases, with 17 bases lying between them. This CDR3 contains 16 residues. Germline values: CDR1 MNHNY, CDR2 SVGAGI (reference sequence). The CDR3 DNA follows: TGTGCCAGCAGTTACCAGACTAGTGCCTACTACTACGAGCAGTACTTC. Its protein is CASSYQTSAYYYEQYF.

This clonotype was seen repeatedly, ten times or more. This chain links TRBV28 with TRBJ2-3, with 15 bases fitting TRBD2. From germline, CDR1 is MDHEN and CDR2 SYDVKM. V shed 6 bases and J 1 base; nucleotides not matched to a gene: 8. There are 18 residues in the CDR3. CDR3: CASRGLAGGGAGTDTQYF. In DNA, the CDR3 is TGTGCCAGCAGGGGACTAGCGGGAGGCGGGGCGGGCACAGATACGCAGTATTTT.

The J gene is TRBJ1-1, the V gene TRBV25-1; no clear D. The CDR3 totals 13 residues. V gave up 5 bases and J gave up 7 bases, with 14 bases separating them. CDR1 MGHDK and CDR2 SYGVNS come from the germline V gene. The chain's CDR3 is CASSRGPKGEAFF. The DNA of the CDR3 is TGTGCCAGCAGTAGAGGGCCAAAGGGTGAAGCTTTCTTT.

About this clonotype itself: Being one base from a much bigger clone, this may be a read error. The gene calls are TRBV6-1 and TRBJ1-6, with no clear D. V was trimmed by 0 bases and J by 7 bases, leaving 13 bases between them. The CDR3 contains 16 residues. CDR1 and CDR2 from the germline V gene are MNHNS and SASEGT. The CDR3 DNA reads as TGTGCCAGCAGTGAAGCGGTGTGGGTGAGCAATTCACCCCTCCACTTT. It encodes CASSEAVWVSNSPLHF.

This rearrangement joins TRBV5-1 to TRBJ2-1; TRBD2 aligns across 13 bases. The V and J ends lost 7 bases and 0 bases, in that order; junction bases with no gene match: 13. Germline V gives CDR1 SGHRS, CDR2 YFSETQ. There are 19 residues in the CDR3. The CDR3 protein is CASAGLAGTTQGSYNEQFF. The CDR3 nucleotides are TGCGCCAGCGCGGGACTAGCGGGAACTACTCAAGGCTCCTACAATGAGCAGTTCTTC.